This is a list of T cell receptor beta chains from one sample in a study of CDR3 diversity in severe acne. TCRdb reanalysed the PCR reads using MiXCR and keeps one entry per CDR3 protein. The data hold some 85,000 distinct CDR3 sequences, with under 55% observed a single time. Source material: blood. The receptors here all came from a male donor with severe acne vulgaris. The CDR3 runs from the conserved cysteine through the conserved F or W. Fields, in order: V gene, D gene, CDR3 length, CDR3 protein. A D gene is named only where the DNA matches it firmly.

v_gene: TRBV28; d_gene: -; len: 16; CDR3aa: CASTESGSRGGNTIYF
v_gene: TRBV19; d_gene: TRBD1; len: 14; CDR3aa: CASSPWDRGTEAFF
v_gene: TRBV20-1; d_gene: -; len: 21; CDR3aa: CSARGAIEGGGYTFGSGTQYF
v_gene: TRBV6-1; d_gene: TRBD2; len: 15; CDR3aa: CASSQGTSGIYEQYF
v_gene: TRBV24-1; d_gene: -; len: 23; CDR3aa: CATSDPTAFYLCASSKYQETQYF
v_gene: TRBV19; d_gene: -; len: 14; CDR3aa: CASSIDLLENEQFF
v_gene: TRBV29-1; d_gene: TRBD1; len: 13; CDR3aa: CSVGGQGGTEAFF
v_gene: TRBV10-3; d_gene: TRBD1; len: 13; CDR3aa: CAIRTTGETEAFF
v_gene: TRBV24-1; d_gene: TRBD2; len: 17; CDR3aa: CATSDLGLAGGTGELFF
v_gene: TRBV4-3; d_gene: -; len: 16; CDR3aa: CVGSQGGGSGADVLTF
v_gene: TRBV6-5; d_gene: -; len: 11; CDR3aa: CASSTGTEAFF
v_gene: TRBV2; d_gene: -; len: 11; CDR3aa: CASSESGTQYF
v_gene: TRBV5-1; d_gene: TRBD1; len: 15; CDR3aa: CASSLDREARNTIYF
v_gene: TRBV20-1; d_gene: -; len: 12; CDR3aa: CSATDSRYEQYF
v_gene: TRBV11-2; d_gene: -; len: 15; CDR3aa: CASSPGRNFQETQYF
v_gene: TRBV10-3; d_gene: -; len: 17; CDR3aa: CAISESTSVSGANVLTF
v_gene: TRBV7-9; d_gene: -; len: 12; CDR3aa: CASSLESHEQFF
v_gene: TRBV6-4; d_gene: -; len: 12; CDR3aa: CASSDGAYGYTF
v_gene: TRBV5-1; d_gene: TRBD1; len: 13; CDR3aa: CASSLGTGYEQYF
v_gene: TRBV11-2; d_gene: -; len: 15; CDR3aa: CASSSQGFTNSPLHF
v_gene: TRBV24-1; d_gene: -; len: 13; CDR3aa: CATSGRQSYEQYF
v_gene: TRBV7-8; d_gene: TRBD1; len: 17; CDR3aa: CASSPGQGVLSGNTIYF
v_gene: TRBV2; d_gene: -; len: 13; CDR3aa: CASSGGSNTEAFF